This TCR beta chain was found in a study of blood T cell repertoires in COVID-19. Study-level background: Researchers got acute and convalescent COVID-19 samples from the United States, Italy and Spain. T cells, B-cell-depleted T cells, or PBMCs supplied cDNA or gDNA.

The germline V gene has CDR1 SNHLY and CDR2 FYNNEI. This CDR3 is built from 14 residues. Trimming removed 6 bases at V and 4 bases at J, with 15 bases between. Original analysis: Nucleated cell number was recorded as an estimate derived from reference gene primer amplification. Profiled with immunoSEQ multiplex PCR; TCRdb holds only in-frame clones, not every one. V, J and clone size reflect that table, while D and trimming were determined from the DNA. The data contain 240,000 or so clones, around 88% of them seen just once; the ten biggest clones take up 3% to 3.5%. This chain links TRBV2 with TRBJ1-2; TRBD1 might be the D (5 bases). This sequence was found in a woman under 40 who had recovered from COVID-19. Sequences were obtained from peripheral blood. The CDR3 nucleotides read TGTGCCAGCAGGGACACCTTAGGTAGCTATGGCTACACCTTC. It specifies CASRDTLGSYGYTF.